This paragraph covers one TCR beta chain sequence. This PCR relied on a set of 60 Vbeta primers and 13 Jbeta primers. This table comes from immunoSEQ multiplex PCR, and its TCRdb copy is limited to in-frame clones, with some not included. The sample shows about 160,000 clones, over 75% of them seen only once. This specimen belongs to a study of cytomegalovirus exposure and HLA in healthy donors. Germline values: CDR1 MGHDK, CDR2 SYGVNS. Trimming cost V 4 bases and J 3 bases; bases outside gene matches: 0. The CDR3 is made up of 14 amino acids. The sample comprised PBMCs. The TCR sequence derives from a man aged 35 to 55 in good health and CMV-seronegative. This chain connects TRBV25-1 to TRBJ1-6; 7 nucleotides line up with TRBD1. The chain's CDR3 is CASSGDSYNSPLHF. CDR3 in DNA: TGTGCCAGCAGTGGGGACAGCTATAATTCACCCCTCCACTTT.